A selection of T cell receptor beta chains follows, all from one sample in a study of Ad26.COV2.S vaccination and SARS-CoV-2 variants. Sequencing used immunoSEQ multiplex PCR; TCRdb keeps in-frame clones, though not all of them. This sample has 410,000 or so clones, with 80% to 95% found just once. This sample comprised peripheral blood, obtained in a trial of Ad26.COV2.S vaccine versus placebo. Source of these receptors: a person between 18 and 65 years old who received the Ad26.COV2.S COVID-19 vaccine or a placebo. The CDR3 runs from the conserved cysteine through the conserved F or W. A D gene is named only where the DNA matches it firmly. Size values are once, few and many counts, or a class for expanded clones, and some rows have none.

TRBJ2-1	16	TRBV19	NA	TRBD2	CASSTTSGSPYNEQFF	TGTGCCAGTAGTACTACTAGCGGGAGTCCCTACAATGAGCAGTTCTTC
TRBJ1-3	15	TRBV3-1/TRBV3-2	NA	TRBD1	CASSPRDRAGNTIYF	TGTGCCAGCAGCCCACGGGACAGGGCTGGAAACACCATATATTTT
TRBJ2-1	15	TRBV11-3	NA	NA	CASSPNGALYNEQFF	TGTGCCAGCAGCCCAAACGGGGCACTCTACAATGAGCAGTTCTTC
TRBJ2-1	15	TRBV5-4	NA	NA	CASSLSRSSYNEQFF	TGTGCCAGCAGCTTATCACGGAGCTCCTACAATGAGCAGTTCTTC
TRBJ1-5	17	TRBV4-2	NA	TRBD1	CASSQGDRGWGNQPQHF	TGTGCCAGCAGCCAGGGGGACAGGGGATGGGGCAATCAGCCCCAGCATTTT
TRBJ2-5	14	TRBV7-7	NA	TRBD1	CASSHRGLQETQYF	TGTGCCAGCAGCCATAGGGGGCTTCAAGAGACCCAGTACTTC
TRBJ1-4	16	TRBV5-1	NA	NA	CASSALTGAGGEKLFF	TGCGCCAGCAGCGCTTTGACCGGGGCCGGGGGAGAAAAACTGTTTTTT
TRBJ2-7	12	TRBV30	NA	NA	CAWGVNPYEQYF	TGTGCCTGGGGGGTAAATCCCTACGAGCAGTACTTC
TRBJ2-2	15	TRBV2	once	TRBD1	CASSVQGAPTGELFF	TGTGCCAGCAGTGTTCAGGGGGCGCCCACCGGGGAGCTGTTTTTT
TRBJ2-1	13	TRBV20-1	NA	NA	CSAGGSSYNEQFF	TGCAGTGCTGGTGGGAGCTCCTACAATGAGCAGTTCTTC
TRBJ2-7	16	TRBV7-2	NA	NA	CASSFSWGAGTYEQYF	TGTGCCAGCAGCTTCTCGTGGGGGGCCGGCACCTACGAGCAGTACTTC
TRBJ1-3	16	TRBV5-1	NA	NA	CASSLNSQTSGNTIYF	TGCGCCAGCAGCTTGAATTCACAGACCTCTGGAAACACCATATATTTT
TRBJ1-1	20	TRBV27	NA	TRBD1	CASSERGGARPALWNTEAFF	TGTGCCAGCAGCGAAAGAGGGGGCGCGAGGCCAGCTCTGTGGAACACTGAAGCTTTCTTT
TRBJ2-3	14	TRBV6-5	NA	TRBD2	CASKGLAGADTQYF	TGTGCCAGCAAGGGACTAGCGGGAGCGGATACGCAGTATTTT
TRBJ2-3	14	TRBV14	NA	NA	CASSQVDDTDTQYF	TGTGCCAGCAGCCAAGTAGATGACACAGATACGCAGTATTTT
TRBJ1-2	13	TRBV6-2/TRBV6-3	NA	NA	CASSYTADGGYTF	TGTGCCAGCAGTTACACGGCAGATGGGGGCTACACCTTC
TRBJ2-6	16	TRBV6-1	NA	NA	CASSEEVGSGANVLTF	TGTGCCAGCAGTGAAGAGGTTGGCTCTGGGGCCAACGTCCTGACTTTC
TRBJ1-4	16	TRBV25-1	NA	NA	CASSEVRAGFNEKLFF	TGTGCCAGCAGTGAAGTAAGGGCAGGTTTCAATGAAAAACTGTTTTTT
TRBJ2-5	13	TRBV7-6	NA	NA	CASSLAAGETQYF	TGTGCCAGCAGCTTAGCAGCAGGAGAGACCCAGTACTTC
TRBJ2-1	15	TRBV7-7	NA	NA	CASSHDLTGRNEQFF	TGTGCCAGCAGCCACGATCTTACAGGGCGCAATGAGCAGTTCTTC
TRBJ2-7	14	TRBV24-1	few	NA	CATSDSRDRYEQYF	TGTGCCACCAGTGATTCCAGGGACCGTTACGAGCAGTACTTC
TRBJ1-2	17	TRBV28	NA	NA	CASSSIGQPHLFYGYTF	TGTGCCAGCAGTTCAATCGGACAGCCCCATCTTTTCTATGGCTACACCTTC
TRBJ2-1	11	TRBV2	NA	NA	CASRDYNEQFF	TGTGCCAGCAGGGATTACAATGAGCAGTTCTTC
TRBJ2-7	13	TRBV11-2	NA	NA	CASSPPEHYEQYF	TGTGCCAGCAGCCCCCCGGAACACTACGAGCAGTACTTC
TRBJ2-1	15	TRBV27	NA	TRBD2	CASSFGLAGYNEQFF	TGTGCCAGCAGTTTTGGACTAGCGGGATACAATGAGCAGTTCTTC
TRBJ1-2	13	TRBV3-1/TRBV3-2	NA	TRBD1	CASSQGQGDGYTF	TGTGCCAGCAGCCAAGGACAGGGCGATGGCTACACCTTC
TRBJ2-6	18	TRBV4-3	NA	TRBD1	CASSQDLTGGAGANVLTF	TGCGCCAGCAGCCAAGATTTGACAGGGGGCGCTGGGGCCAACGTCCTGACTTTC
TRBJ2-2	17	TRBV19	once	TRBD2	CASSPLRGRASTGELFF	TGTGCCAGTTCACCGCTTCGGGGGAGGGCTAGCACCGGGGAGCTGTTTTTT
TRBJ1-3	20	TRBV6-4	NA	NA	CASSRRVLSGQKEAGNTIYF	TGTGCCAGCAGTCGGAGGGTTTTAAGTGGCCAAAAGGAGGCTGGAAACACCATATATTTT
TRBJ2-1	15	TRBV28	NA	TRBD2	CASSPWDYPYNEQFF	TGTGCCAGCAGTCCTTGGGACTACCCTTACAATGAGCAGTTCTTC
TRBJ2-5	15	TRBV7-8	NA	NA	CASSLAPGVWETQYF	TGTGCCAGCAGCTTAGCACCGGGGGTATGGGAGACCCAGTACTTC
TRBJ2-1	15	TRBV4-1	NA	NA	CASGLEGSYYNEQFF	TGCGCCAGCGGCCTTGAGGGGTCCTACTACAATGAGCAGTTCTTC
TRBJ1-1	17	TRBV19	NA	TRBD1	CASSIGSLGQHNTEAFF	TGTGCCAGTAGTATAGGTTCCCTGGGACAGCATAACACTGAAGCTTTCTTT
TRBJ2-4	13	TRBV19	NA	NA	CASGTQGQNIQYF	TGTGCCAGTGGGACACAAGGACAAAACATTCAGTACTTC
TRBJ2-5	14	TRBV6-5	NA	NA	CASSSARVGETQYF	TGTGCCAGCAGTTCAGCAAGGGTTGGGGAGACCCAGTACTTC
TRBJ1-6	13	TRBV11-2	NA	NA	CASSLGGGSPLHF	TGTGCCAGCAGCTTAGGAGGGGGTTCACCCCTCCACTTT
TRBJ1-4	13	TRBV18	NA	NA	CASSPYGSEKLFF	TGTGCCAGCTCACCATATGGCTCCGAAAAACTGTTTTTT
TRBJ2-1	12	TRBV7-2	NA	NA	CASSPAGGREFF	TGTGCCAGCAGCCCCGCAGGGGGGAGGGAGTTCTTC
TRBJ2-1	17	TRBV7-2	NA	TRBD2	CASSLAPGLAVHNEQFF	TGTGCCAGCAGCTTAGCGCCGGGACTAGCGGTCCACAATGAGCAGTTCTTC
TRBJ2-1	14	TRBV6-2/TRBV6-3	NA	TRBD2	CASSGTSRNNEQFF	TGTGCCAGCAGCGGGACTAGCAGAAACAATGAGCAGTTCTTC
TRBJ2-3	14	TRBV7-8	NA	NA	CASSLASGTDTQYF	TGTGCCAGCAGCTTAGCCAGTGGCACAGATACGCAGTATTTT
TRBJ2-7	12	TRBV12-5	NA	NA	CASGPDAYEQYF	TGTGCTAGTGGCCCGGACGCCTACGAGCAGTACTTC
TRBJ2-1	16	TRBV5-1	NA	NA	CASSLDGGSSYNEQFF	TGCGCCAGCAGCTTGGATGGCGGCAGCTCCTACAATGAGCAGTTCTTC